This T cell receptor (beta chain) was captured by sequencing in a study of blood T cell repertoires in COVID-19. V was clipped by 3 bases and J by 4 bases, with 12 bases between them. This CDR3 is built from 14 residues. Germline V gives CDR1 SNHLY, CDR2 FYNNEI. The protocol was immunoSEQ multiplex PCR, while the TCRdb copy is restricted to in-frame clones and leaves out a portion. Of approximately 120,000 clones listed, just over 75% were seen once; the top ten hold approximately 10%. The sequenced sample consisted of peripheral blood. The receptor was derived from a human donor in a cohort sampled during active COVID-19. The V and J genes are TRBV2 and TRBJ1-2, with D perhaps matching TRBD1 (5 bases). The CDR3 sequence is CASSEDGQGYGYTF. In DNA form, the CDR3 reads TGTGCCAGCAGTGAGGACGGGCAGGGCTATGGCTACACCTTC.